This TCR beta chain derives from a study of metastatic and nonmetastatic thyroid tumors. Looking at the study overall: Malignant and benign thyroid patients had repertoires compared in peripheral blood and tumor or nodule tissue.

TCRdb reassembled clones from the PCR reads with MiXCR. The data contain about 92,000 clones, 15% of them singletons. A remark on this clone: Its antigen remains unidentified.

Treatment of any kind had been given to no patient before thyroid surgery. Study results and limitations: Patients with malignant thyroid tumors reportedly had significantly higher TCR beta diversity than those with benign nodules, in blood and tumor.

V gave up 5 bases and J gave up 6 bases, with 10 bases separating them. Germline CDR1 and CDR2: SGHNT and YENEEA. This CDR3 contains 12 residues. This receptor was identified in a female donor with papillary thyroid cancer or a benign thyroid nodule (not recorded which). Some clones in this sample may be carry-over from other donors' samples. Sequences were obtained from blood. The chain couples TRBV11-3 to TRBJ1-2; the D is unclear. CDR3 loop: CASSTRPNGYTF. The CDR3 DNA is TGTGCCAGCAGCACTCGGCCCAATGGCTACACCTTC.